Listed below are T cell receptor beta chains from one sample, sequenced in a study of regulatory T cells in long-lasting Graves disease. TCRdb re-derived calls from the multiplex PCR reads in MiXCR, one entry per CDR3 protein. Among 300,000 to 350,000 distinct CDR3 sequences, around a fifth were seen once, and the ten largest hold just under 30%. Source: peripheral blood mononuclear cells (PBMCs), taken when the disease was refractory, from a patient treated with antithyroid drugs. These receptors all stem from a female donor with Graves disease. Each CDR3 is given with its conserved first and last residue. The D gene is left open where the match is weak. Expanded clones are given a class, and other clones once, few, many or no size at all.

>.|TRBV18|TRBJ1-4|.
CASSPFAAEEKLFF
TGTGCCAGCTCGCCTTTTGCCGCGGAGGAAAAACTGTTTTTT
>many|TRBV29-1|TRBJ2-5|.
CSADVRGVLQETQYF
TGCAGCGCCGATGTAAGGGGAGTGCTGCAAGAGACCCAGTACTTC
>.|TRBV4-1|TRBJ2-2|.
CASSQSGLVVRELFF
TGCGCCAGCAGCCAAAGCGGGCTAGTCGTTAGGGAGCTGTTTTTT
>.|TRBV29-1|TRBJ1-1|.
CSVVGGVNTEAFF
TGCAGCGTTGTAGGGGGGGTTAACACTGAAGCTTTCTTT
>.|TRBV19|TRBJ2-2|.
CASRLLWEKNTGELFF
TGTGCCAGTCGCCTCTTGTGGGAGAAGAACACCGGGGAGCTGTTTTTT
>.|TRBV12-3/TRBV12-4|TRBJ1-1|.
CASSSAGRGTEAFF
TGTGCCAGCAGTTCGGCGGGCAGAGGCACTGAAGCTTTCTTT
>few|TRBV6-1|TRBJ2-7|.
CASSEEGSLDLYEQYF
TGTGCCAGCAGTGAAGAAGGGTCTCTGGATTTATACGAGCAGTACTTC
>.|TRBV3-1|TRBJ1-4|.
CASSQDITRGEKLFF
TGTGCCAGCAGCCAAGATATCACGAGAGGAGAAAAACTGTTTTTT
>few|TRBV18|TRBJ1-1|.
CASSPRPGVNTEAFF
TGTGCCAGCTCACCACGCCCAGGGGTGAACACTGAAGCTTTCTTT
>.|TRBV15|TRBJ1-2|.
CATSRRNLLKTEGYTF
TGTGCCACCAGCAGACGGAATCTCCTCAAAACGGAGGGCTACACCTTC
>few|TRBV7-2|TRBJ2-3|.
CASSLAREDTQYF
TGTGCCAGCAGCTTAGCGCGTGAAGATACGCAGTATTTT
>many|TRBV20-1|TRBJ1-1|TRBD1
CSARGTGRLDTEAFF
TGCAGTGCTAGAGGGACAGGGCGGTTGGACACTGAAGCTTTCTTT
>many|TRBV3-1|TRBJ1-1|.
CASSPSPGNTEAFF
TGTGCCAGCAGTCCTTCTCCAGGGAACACTGAAGCTTTCTTT
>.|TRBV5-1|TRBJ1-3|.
CASSLDFNGVTGNTIYF
TGCGCCAGCAGCTTGGACTTTAACGGGGTGACTGGAAACACCATATATTTT
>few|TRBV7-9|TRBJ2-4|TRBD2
CASSLILAGRGLAKNIQYF
TGTGCCAGCAGCTTAATTCTAGCGGGACGGGGACTAGCCAAAAACATTCAGTACTTC
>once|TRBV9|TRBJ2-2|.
CASSVATGEDGELFF
TGTGCCAGCAGCGTAGCTACAGGGGAGGACGGGGAGCTGTTTTTT
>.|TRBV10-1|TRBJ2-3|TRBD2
CASSDRLAGSLTSTDTQYF
TGCGCCAGCAGTGACCGGCTAGCGGGGAGCCTAACCAGCACAGATACGCAGTATTTT
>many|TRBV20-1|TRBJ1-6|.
CSAKRAGTGPNSPLHF
TGCAGTGCCAAGAGGGCGGGGACCGGACCTAATTCACCCCTCCACTTT
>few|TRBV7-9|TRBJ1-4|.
CASSPRDFNEKLFF
TGTGCCAGCAGCCCCAGGGATTTTAATGAAAAACTGTTTTTT
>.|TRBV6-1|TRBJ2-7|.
CASSPRGGEMGEQYF
TGTGCCAGCAGCCCCAGGGGGGGAGAAATGGGCGAGCAGTACTTC
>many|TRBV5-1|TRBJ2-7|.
CASSLDTGFAEQYF
TGCGCCAGCAGCTTGGATACAGGGTTCGCCGAGCAGTACTTC
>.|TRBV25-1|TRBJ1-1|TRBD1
CASRGQGSENTEAFF
TGTGCCAGCAGGGGACAGGGAAGTGAGAACACTGAAGCTTTCTTT
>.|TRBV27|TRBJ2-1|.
CASSLSPGVGNEQFF
TGTGCCAGCAGTTTATCGCCAGGGGTGGGGAATGAGCAGTTCTTC
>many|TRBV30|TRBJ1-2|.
CAWSVGGDYGYTF
TGTGCCTGGAGTGTTGGGGGAGATTATGGCTACACCTTC
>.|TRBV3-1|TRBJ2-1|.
CASSQEWSGSEQFF
TGTGCCAGCAGCCAAGAATGGAGTGGTAGTGAGCAGTTCTTC
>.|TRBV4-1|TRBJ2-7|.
CASSQPGYTYEQYF
TGCGCCAGCAGCCAACCAGGATATACCTACGAGCAGTACTTC
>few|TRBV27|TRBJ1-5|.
CASRTLGGNQPQHF
TGTGCCAGCAGGACCTTAGGAGGCAATCAGCCCCAGCATTTT
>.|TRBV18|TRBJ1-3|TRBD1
CASHGQVSSGNTIYF
TGTGCCAGCCACGGACAGGTCAGCTCTGGAAACACCATATATTTT
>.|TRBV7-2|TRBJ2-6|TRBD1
CASSLVQGAGANVLTF
TGTGCCAGCAGCTTAGTTCAGGGGGCTGGGGCCAACGTCCTGACTTTC
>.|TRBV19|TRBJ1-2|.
CASSISGTSRGYTF
TGTGCCAGTAGTATATCTGGGACCTCTAGGGGCTACACCTTC